This T cell receptor (beta chain) appears in the sequencing data of a study of cytomegalovirus exposure and HLA in healthy donors. General study results and limits: Later on, a genetic analysis was performed. It linked a missense variant in DCLRE1C with V- and J-gene trimming of TCR beta. Later work associated roughly 15,000 TCR beta sequences with HLA alleles at 0.05 false discovery rate.

The germline V gene has CDR1 SQVTM and CDR2 ANQGSEA. The V and J ends lost 4 bases and 2 bases respectively, with 14 bases between them. The CDR3 has 14 amino acids. Concerning this clone: The antigen remains undetermined.

Amplification used 60 Vbeta primers and 13 Jbeta primers. Here immunoSEQ multiplex PCR was the method, and the copy in TCRdb shows in-frame clones only, minus some. Of 90,000 to 100,000 clones listed, roughly 76% were seen once; the top ten hold about 2%. Sequenced material: PBMCs. This clonotype originated in a man aged 35 to 55 in good health and CMV-seronegative. The chain couples TRBV29-1 to TRBJ1-2; D might be TRBD1 (6 bases). CDR3 protein: CSVGKDRINYGYTF. The CDR3, as DNA: TGCAGCGTTGGGAAGGACAGAATAAACTATGGCTACACCTTC.